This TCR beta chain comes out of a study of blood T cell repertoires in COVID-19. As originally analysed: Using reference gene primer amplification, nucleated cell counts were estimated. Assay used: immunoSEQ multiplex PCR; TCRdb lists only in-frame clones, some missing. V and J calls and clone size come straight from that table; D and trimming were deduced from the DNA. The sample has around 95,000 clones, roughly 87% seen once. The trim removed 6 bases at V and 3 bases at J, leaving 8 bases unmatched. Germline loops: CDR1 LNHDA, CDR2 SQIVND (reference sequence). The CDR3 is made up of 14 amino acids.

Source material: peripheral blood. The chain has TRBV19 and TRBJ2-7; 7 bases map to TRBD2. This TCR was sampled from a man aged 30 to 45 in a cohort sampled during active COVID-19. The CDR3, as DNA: TGTGCCAGTAGCCGGGGGGAATCCCTCTACGAGCAGTACTTC. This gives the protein CASSRGESLYEQYF. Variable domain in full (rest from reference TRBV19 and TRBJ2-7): DGGITQSPKYLFRKEGQNVTLSCEQNLNHDAMYWYRQDPGQGLRLIYYSQIVNDFQKGDIAEGYSVSREKKESFPLTVTSAQKNPTAFYLCASSRGESLYEQYFGPGTRLTVT.